This is a list of T cell receptor beta chains from one sample in a study of radiotherapy plus CTLA-4 blockade in lung cancer. Method: immunoSEQ multiplex PCR; TCRdb's copy keeps in-frame clones and lacks some. Counted here are tens of thousands of clones, 60% to 80% occurring once; the ten biggest clones make up 15% to 20%. The source was peripheral blood, collected from a patient treated with radiotherapy plus ipilimumab. The receptors derive from a human donor with non-small cell lung cancer whose response to radiotherapy plus ipilimumab could not be evaluated. Some clones in this sample may be carry-over from other donors' samples. The conserved cysteine and the conserved F or W are not part of the CDR3 here. Each record gives: J gene, V gene, clone size, CDR3 protein. The size field is filled for only some rows; it gives once, few, many or a size class.

>TRBJ1-3|TRBV9|.
ASSSRPGTGDSGNTIY
>TRBJ1-4|TRBV10-3|.
AISGPGQGRPSTNEKLF
>TRBJ2-7|TRBV2|few
ASSHPGEQY
>TRBJ1-1|TRBV18|.
ASSPTGTRVEAF
>TRBJ2-1|TRBV11-2|.
ASSSSGLEQF
>TRBJ2-3|TRBV5-6|.
ASSISGGGGNTQY
>TRBJ1-4|TRBV18|.
ASSPGLTSTNEKLF
>TRBJ1-1|TRBV6-5|once
ASSALGRAGTEAF
>TRBJ2-7|TRBV13|.
ASSFSGGAMYEQY
>TRBJ2-7|TRBV7-6|.
ASSKYGQGEKQY
>TRBJ2-2|TRBV7-2|.
ASSPYTGELF
>TRBJ1-3|TRBV19|.
ASKEIHSGNTIY
>TRBJ1-5|TRBV6-5|.
ASHGTGPNQPQH
>TRBJ2-7|TRBV5-1|few
ASSSQSSSYEQY
>TRBJ1-6|TRBV7-2|.
ASSPGGPLH
>TRBJ2-3|TRBV5-6|.
ASSSRGVSTDTQY
>TRBJ2-5|TRBV11-2|.
ASSWGRGAETQY
>TRBJ1-1|TRBV18|few
ASSPPRVRGTGMNTEAF
>TRBJ2-5|TRBV11-1|.
ASSAPGVRETQY
>TRBJ1-2|TRBV5-1|.
ASSLGQRNYGYT
>TRBJ2-7|TRBV10-3|once
AITWDRNYEQY
>TRBJ1-5|TRBV28|.
ASSFFAGTGYNQPQH
>TRBJ1-3|TRBV18|.
ASSPEPVGGSGNTIY
>TRBJ2-2|TRBV9|few
ASSVMAEATGELF
>TRBJ1-5|TRBV19|.
ASSMGRANQPQH
>TRBJ1-2|TRBV28|.
ASSSPRRNYYGYT
>TRBJ2-1|TRBV4-2|.
ASSQDPTSGGRGEQF
>.|TRBV7-9|.
ASSPTGNYEQY
>TRBJ2-7|TRBV28|.
ASSSPRQSYEQY
>TRBJ1-2|TRBV6-6|.
ASSPLGTVGYT
>TRBJ1-4|TRBV7-8|once
ASSLSLPETATNEKLF
>TRBJ2-2|TRBV6-6|.
ASSQVLFGNGELF
>TRBJ2-6|TRBV7-2|.
ASSSLAGGSGANVLT
>TRBJ1-5|TRBV5-5|.
ASSPAGGSNQPQH
>.|TRBV28|.
ASSLSLRATHEQY
>TRBJ1-4|TRBV10-3|few
AIGRGPGTNEKLF
>TRBJ2-5|TRBV2|.
ASSETVTGGKTQY
>TRBJ1-4|TRBV11-2|.
ASSSTAGQGNEKLF
>TRBJ1-5|TRBV7-8|.
ASSLARANQPQH
>TRBJ1-6|TRBV18|.
ASSHGGQGGSPLH
>TRBJ1-2|TRBV6-5|.
ASSYSTVKGYT
>TRBJ1-4|TRBV4-1|.
ASRIVASRADEKLF
>TRBJ1-2|TRBV4-1|once
ASSQDWGGQEDGYT
>TRBJ1-4|TRBV4-1|once
ASSQDSRSGAAEKLF
>TRBJ2-3|TRBV10-3|.
AISDGSSTDTQY
>TRBJ2-7|TRBV6-5|.
ASSYQLQSSYEQY